This note documents a single T cell receptor (beta chain) sequence. The sample is drawn from a study of technical replicates of blood from a handful of donors. CDR1 and CDR2 from the germline V gene are SGHRS and YFSETQ. The CDR3 consists of 15 residues. V lost 1 base to trimming and J lost 0 bases, with 9 bases between them. Clones were read by immunoSEQ multiplex PCR, and TCRdb kept only the in-frame ones, dropping some. The data contain tens of thousands of clones, about 96% of them seen just once; the ten biggest clones take up 0.2%. The specimen sequenced was T cells isolated from PBMCs. This clonotype was obtained from a human donor in good health. The chain has TRBV5-1 and TRBJ2-3; D might be TRBD2 (6 bases). The CDR3, as DNA: TGCGCCAGCAGCTTGCTCAGCGGGAGCACAGATACGCAGTATTTT. This gives the protein CASSLLSGSTDTQYF.